This T cell receptor beta chain was identified in a study of T-cell memory formation after mild COVID-19. TCRdb independently ran MiXCR on the 5' RACE reads; one entry per CDR3 protein. The table lists 540,000 or so distinct CDR3 sequences, around 21% of them singletons. This clonotype showed up just a few times. The CDR3 has 15 residues. Germline lookup yields CDR1 DFQATT and CDR2 SNEGSKA (reference sequence). V gave up 5 bases and J gave up 0 bases, with 17 bases separating them. V gene TRBV20-1 combines with J gene TRBJ2-7; TRBD2 might be the D (6 bases). Sequences were obtained from PBMCs or a T cell subset sorted from them (not recorded which). This TCR derives from an adult woman who had mild COVID-19 (a few samples of this study predate the infection). Cell type and time point are not known. CDR3 amino acids: CSAPPAGSYSYEQYF. Here the CDR3 DNA reads TGCAGTGCTCCCCCGGCGGGATCATACTCCTACGAGCAGTACTTC.